This TCR beta chain came from a study of blood T cell repertoires in COVID-19. As for the study in general: T cells, B-cell-depleted T cells, or PBMCs provided the cDNA or gDNA that served as material.

Per the original data handling: Reference gene primer amplification gave nucleated cell count estimates. TCRdb keeps only in-frame clones here, not all; method: immunoSEQ multiplex PCR. V, J and clone size are those of that table, while D and trimming were read from the DNA. The table records under 200,000 clones, roughly 81% of them present only once. Germline V gives CDR1 KGHSH, CDR2 LQKENI. The CDR3 covers 15 residues. Trimming at V came to 4 bases and at J to 3 bases, leaving 5 bases not matched to a gene. The V and J genes are TRBV18 and TRBJ2-7; 11 bases are shared with TRBD2. The sample was peripheral blood. The clonotype comes from a woman older than 75 with acute or convalescent COVID-19. The CDR3 protein is CASSQGTSGIYEQYF. The DNA for the CDR3 is TGTGCCAGCTCACAAGGGACTAGCGGAATCTACGAGCAGTACTTC.